These 14 T cell receptor beta chains were all obtained from the same sample, sequenced in a study of human T cells and chemical hapten exposure (TCRdb year 2021). According to the study, the label for this sample's time point signals: patch test 3, about 24 weeks after DPC sensitization. The sample's treatment or condition label is to be understood as: therapeutic diphenylcyclopropenone sensitization with weekly scalp DPC. Libraries came from RACE. The data were produced on a NextSeq 500. TCRdb itself trimmed the public reads at Q25 with fastp, ran MiXCR and retained productive beta chains. Duplicate CDR3 protein sequences are folded into a single record with the most common DNA and genes. Within this sample are approximately 80,000 distinct CDR3 sequences, with approximately 11% of them counted one time only. In total, the top ten clones hold about 4% of the sample. The sequencing here drew on whole blood, taken in connection with sensitization to the hapten diphenylcyclopropenone (DPC). All receptors derive from a woman aged 50 to 60 with alopecia areata. Some clones in this sample may be carry-over from other donors' samples.

This clonotype appeared many times. The chain combines TRBV28 with TRBJ1-6, with TRBD1 as a possible D gene (5 bases). The CDR3 sequence is 16 residues long. V lost 6 bases to trimming and J lost 7 bases, with 19 bases between them. CDR1 and CDR2 (germline): MDHEN, SYDVKM. In DNA form, the CDR3 reads TGTGCCAGCAGACTGGGACGGGCGACGGACAATTCACCCCTCCACTTT. This sequence encodes CASRLGRATDNSPLHF.

This clonotype has a handful of counts. The rearrangement uses TRBV29-1 and TRBJ2-4; the match to TRBD2 covers 8 bases. Germline V gene sequence: CDR1 SQVTM, CDR2 ANQGSEA. The CDR3 loop spans 16 amino acids. Trimming took 4 bases from V and 4 from J; bases not matched to a gene: 12. CDR3 nucleotide sequence: TGCAGCGTTGTAAGCAGCGGGAGAAGGCCTAAAAACATTCAGTACTTC. Translating it yields CSVVSSGRRPKNIQYF.

The sample holds a few counts of this clonotype. The chain recombines TRBV9 with TRBJ1-4; D may be TRBD1 (6 bases). The CDR3 covers 13 residues. Germline V CDR1 and CDR2: SGDLS, YYNGEE. V lost 5 bases, J lost 7 bases, and 12 bases lay in between. The CDR3 loop reads CASSWGPGEKLFF. CDR3 bases: TGTGCCAGCAGTTGGGGGCCGGGTGAAAAACTGTTTTTT.

The table lists this clonotype with many counts. The V gene is TRBV12-3 or TRBV12-4, the J gene TRBJ1-5; D may be TRBD1 (5 bases). The CDR3 length is 14 residues. The V end lost 6 bases, the J end lost 15 bases, and 24 bases lay between the germline ends. The CDR3 DNA reads TGTGCCAGCAGCCGTGGGGGAGGGGCAGGGACTGGGCATTTT. Protein product: CASSRGGGAGTGHF.

Ten or more counts support this clonotype. The V call is TRBV4-2, the J call TRBJ2-1, with TRBD2 matching 15 bases. J was trimmed by 5 bases and V by 3 bases; bases with no gene match: 2. Germline V gene lookup returns CDR1 LGHNA and CDR2 YNFKEQ. The CDR3 is made up of 16 amino acids. CDR3 region: CASSHGLAGGDNEQFF. In DNA, the CDR3 is TGTGCCAGCAGCCACGGACTAGCGGGAGGGGACAATGAGCAGTTCTTC.

This clonotype was seen at least ten times. V gene TRBV5-8 combines with J gene TRBJ1-6; no firm D call. This CDR3 is 15 amino acids long. V gave up 3 bases and J gave up 7 bases, with 14 bases separating them. The germline CDR1 and CDR2 sequences are SGHTS and YDEGEE. CDR3 nucleotide sequence: TGTGCCAGCAGCTCCTCGGCAGCTAGGAATTCACCCCTCCACTTT. Protein: CASSSSAARNSPLHF.

A word on this clonotype: With a much larger clone just one base away, this may be a read error. The rearrangement links TRBV5-1 to TRBJ1-1, with D maybe TRBD1 (5 bases). CDR1 is SGHRS, CDR2 YFSETQ, per germline. CDR3 length equals 14 residues. In DNA, the CDR3 is TGCGCCAGCAGCTTGGAGGCAGGGAACACTGGAGCTTTCTTT. Amino acids: CASSLEAGNTGAFF.

This clonotype has at least ten counts. The V gene is TRBV4-3, the J gene TRBJ1-1; D is perhaps TRBD1 (5 bases). Germline V CDR1 and CDR2: LGHNA, YSLEER. Trimming stripped 0 bases from V and 4 bases from J, with 12 bases between. The CDR3 runs to 15 residues. CDR3 residues: CASSQDQGWGTEAFF. The CDR3 DNA follows: TGCGCCAGCAGCCAAGATCAGGGCTGGGGCACTGAAGCTTTCTTT.

This clonotype has at least ten counts. The chain links TRBV20-1 to TRBJ1-1; weak D call: TRBD1 (5 bases). Trimming took off 6 bases at V and 1 base at J, with 12 bases between the two ends. The CDR3 spans 13 residues. CDR1 DFQATT and CDR2 SNEGSKA come from the germline V gene (reference sequence). The CDR3 protein is CSAPTEQNTEAFF. The DNA of the CDR3 is TGCAGTGCCCCGACAGAACAGAACACTGAAGCTTTCTTT.

This clonotype showed up many times. V and J are TRBV6-1 and TRBJ2-7, with 7 bases matching TRBD1. Germline V gene sequence: CDR1 MNHNS, CDR2 SASEGT. The CDR3 runs to 14 residues. With 5 bases clipped from V and 3 bases from J, the junction kept 7 bases outside the gene matches. The CDR3 loop reads CASSQRGGVYEQYF. CDR3 DNA sequence: TGTGCCAGCAGTCAAAGAGGGGGCGTCTACGAGCAGTACTTC.

This clonotype was observed a few times. The chain links TRBV5-1 to TRBJ1-1, with D unclear. Deletions cut 2 bases from V and 0 bases from J, with 14 bases between. The V gene's germline CDR1 is SGHRS and CDR2 YFSETQ. This CDR3 has 16 amino acids. Here the CDR3 reads CASSFAKASMNTEAFF. CDR3 nucleotide sequence: TGCGCCAGCAGCTTCGCGAAAGCGAGCATGAACACTGAAGCTTTCTTT.

This chain uses TRBV19 with TRBJ2-7; no reliable D call. The CDR3 loop spans 13 amino acids. Deletions cut 3 bases from V and 5 bases from J, with 11 bases between. Germline V gene data show CDR1 as LNHDA and CDR2 as SQIVND (reference sequence). CDR3 nucleotides: TGTGCCAGTAGTATCCTGACATCCGACGAGCAGTACTTC. Its protein product is CASSILTSDEQYF.

Only a few counts were recorded for this clonotype. The genes are TRBV2 and TRBJ2-7, with D perhaps being TRBD1 or TRBD2 (6 bases each). This CDR3 is 13 amino acids long. The V and J ends lost 3 bases and 6 bases respectively, with 12 bases between them. From germline, CDR1 is SNHLY and CDR2 FYNNEI. This CDR3 is CASSDGGPREQYF. The CDR3 DNA reads as TGTGCCAGCAGTGATGGGGGGCCTCGCGAGCAGTACTTC.

This clonotype was observed a handful of times. The chain couples TRBV28 to TRBJ2-3, with a weak D call TRBD2 (6 bases). Germline V lookup: CDR1 MDHEN, CDR2 SYDVKM. Trimming removed 6 bases at V and 2 bases at J, with 15 bases between. This CDR3 region has 15 residues. The CDR3 nucleotides are TGTGCCAGCAGCCCGGGGGTGGGTCTCACAGATACGCAGTATTTT. Translating it yields CASSPGVGLTDTQYF.